The 18 T cell receptor beta chains presented below share a single source sample, sequenced in a study of cytomegalovirus exposure and HLA in healthy donors. The assay was immunoSEQ multiplex PCR, and TCRdb's table has in-frame clones only and misses some. Of 150,000 to 200,000 clones listed, roughly 91% are singletons. Material for sequencing was PBMCs. These receptors were taken from a woman younger than 30 in good health and CMV-seropositive.

The CDR3 loop is CAWSVRDRVTGELFF. CDR3 sequence (DNA): TGTGCCTGGAGTGTACGGGACAGGGTCACCGGGGAGCTGTTTTTT. V is TRBV30 and J is TRBJ2-2, with TRBD1 identical over 9 bases. CDR1 and CDR2 (germline): GTSNPN, SVGIG (reference sequence). V lost 0 bases, J lost 4 bases, and 3 bases stayed unmatched. This CDR3 is 15 amino acids long.

The chain couples TRBV10-3 to TRBJ1-3; D gene unclear. This CDR3 comprises 15 residues. Between the trimmed V and J ends, which lost 0 bases and 3 bases, there was a span of 9 bases. CDR1 and CDR2 (germline): ENHRY, SYGVKD. CDR3 DNA sequence: TGTGCCATCAGTGAGTCAATCGGTTATGGAAACACCATATATTTT. It is translated as CAISESIGYGNTIYF.

This clone has just one count. The rearrangement uses TRBV28 and TRBJ1-5; D might be TRBD1 (6 bases). The CDR3 has 14 amino acids. Germline loops: CDR1 MDHEN, CDR2 SYDVKM. Deletions cut 6 bases from V and 5 bases from J, with 14 bases between. The CDR3 is CASSERGGDQPQHF. The DNA of the CDR3 is TGTGCCAGCAGCGAGCGGGGGGGCGATCAGCCCCAGCATTTT.

The chain links TRBV5-4 to TRBJ2-4; TRBD1 matches at 11 bases. The ends lost 4 bases at V and 1 base at J; junction bases unmatched: 7. The V gene's germline CDR1 is SGHNT and CDR2 YYREEE (reference sequence). The CDR3 loop spans 17 amino acids. CDR3 protein: CASSSRDRGEAKNIQYF. CDR3 nucleotides: TGTGCCAGCAGCAGCCGGGACAGGGGGGAGGCCAAAAACATTCAGTACTTC.

V gene TRBV5-1 combines with J gene TRBJ2-7; 7 bases match TRBD1. This CDR3 is 17 amino acids long. The ends lost 6 bases at V and 5 bases at J; junction bases unmatched: 20. Germline CDR1 SGHRS, CDR2 YFSETQ. CDR3 nucleotide sequence: TGCGCCAGCACCTCAACCGGGGTTGGCAGGGGGATGGACGAGCAGTACTTC. It translates to CASTSTGVGRGMDEQYF. Filled out from reference TRBV5-1 and TRBJ2-7, the complete variable domain reads KAGVTQTPRYLIKTRGQQVTLSCSPISGHRSVSWYQQTPGQGLQFLFEYFSETQRNKGNFPGRFSGRQFSNSRSEMNVSTLELGDSALYLCASTSTGVGRGMDEQYFGPGTRLTVT.

The rearrangement uses TRBV7-2 and TRBJ2-7; 9 bases agree with TRBD1. This CDR3 is 15 amino acids long. V was pared by 7 bases and J by 5 bases, with 12 bases of the junction left unmatched. Germline CDR1 is SGHTA and CDR2 is FQGNSA. The CDR3 reads CASTYIRDRVDEQYF. In nucleotides, the CDR3 is TGTGCCAGCACCTATATCCGGGACAGGGTCGACGAGCAGTACTTC. Filled out from reference TRBV7-2 and TRBJ2-7, the complete variable domain reads GAGVSQSPSNKVTEKGKDVELRCDPISGHTALYWYRQSLGQGLEFLIYFQGNSAPDKSGLPSDRFSAERTGGSVSTLTIQRTQQEDSAVYLCASTYIRDRVDEQYFGPGTRLTVT.

The J gene is TRBJ2-3, the V gene TRBV19; tentatively, D is TRBD1 (6 bases). The germline CDR1 and CDR2 sequences are LNHDA and SQIVND (reference sequence). The CDR3 has 19 amino acids. With 6 bases removed from V and 2 bases from J, the gap between germline ends came to 27 bases. The CDR3 is CASRAGVGFFLADTDTQYF. CDR3 DNA sequence: TGTGCCAGTAGAGCAGGGGTTGGGTTTTTCCTAGCAGACACAGATACGCAGTATTTT.

The CDR3 DNA sequence: TGCGCCAGCAGCCAGGCAGGGGCACTGAAAAACACCATATATTTT. Its translation is CASSQAGALKNTIYF. The chain has TRBV4-1 and TRBJ1-3; D possibly corresponds to TRBD1 (6 bases). V gave up 3 bases and J gave up 6 bases, with 15 bases separating them. Germline V gene sequence: CDR1 MGHRA, CDR2 YSYEKL. The CDR3 is 15 amino acids.

The V and J genes are TRBV30 and TRBJ2-1, with a weak D call TRBD1 (5 bases). From germline, CDR1 is GTSNPN and CDR2 SVGIG (reference sequence). This CDR3 has 12 residues. V was clipped by 4 bases and J by 5 bases, with 9 bases between them. The CDR3 reads CAWIDRNNEQFF. The DNA for the CDR3 is TGTGCCTGGATCGACAGAAACAATGAGCAGTTCTTC. Combining the CDR3 with reference TRBV30 and TRBJ2-1 gives the whole variable domain SQTIHQWPATLVQPVGSPLSLECTVEGTSNPNLYWYRQAAGRGLQLLFYSVGIGQISSEVPQNLSASRPQDRQFILSSKKLLLSDSGFYLCAWIDRNNEQFFGPGTRLTVL.

This clone was counted once. Other DNA sequences in this specimen translate into the identical CDR3. The CDR3 bases are TGTGCCTGGAGTCCTGCAGGAAATCAGCCCCAGCATTTT. This gives the protein CAWSPAGNQPQHF. This chain joins TRBV30 and TRBJ1-5; D gene uncertain. The CDR3 consists of 13 residues. Trimming removed 2 bases from V and 4 bases from J, with 9 bases in between. Germline-derived CDR1 and CDR2 are GTSNPN and SVGIG (reference sequence).

CDR3 protein: CASSLARDRGPRGNIQYF. The CDR3 DNA is TGTGCCAGTAGTCTCGCACGGGACAGGGGGCCCAGGGGAAACATTCAGTACTTC. This chain joins TRBV19 and TRBJ2-4, with TRBD1 identical over 12 bases. The junction had 14 bases not matched to a gene; V was cut back by 5 bases and J by 6 bases. The length of the CDR3 is 18 residues. Germline assignment: CDR1 LNHDA and CDR2 SQIVND (reference sequence).

This chain joins TRBV28 and TRBJ2-7, with 8 bases aligning to TRBD2. This CDR3 has 15 amino acids. The V gene's germline CDR1 is MDHEN and CDR2 SYDVKM. V dropped 2 bases and J dropped 3; count of bases not matched to a gene: 6. CDR3 DNA: TGTGCCAGCAGTTTAATCACTAGCGGAAGCTACGAGCAGTACTTC. Encoded protein: CASSLITSGSYEQYF.

J is TRBJ2-1 and V is TRBV30; 12 bases are a match to TRBD2. The CDR3 spans 15 residues. Trimming at V came to 1 base and at J to 6 bases, leaving 4 bases not matched to a gene. CDR1 is GTSNPN, CDR2 SVGIG, per germline (reference sequence). CDR3 region: CAWSAELAGGNEQFF. The CDR3 DNA sequence: TGTGCCTGGAGTGCTGAACTAGCGGGAGGCAATGAGCAGTTCTTC.

This chain connects TRBV11-1 to TRBJ1-1; tentatively, D is TRBD1 (5 bases). The CDR3 is made up of 13 amino acids. Trimming pared 2 bases from V and 6 bases from J, leaving 10 bases between. The germline V gene has CDR1 SGHAT and CDR2 FQDESV (reference sequence). CDR3 nucleotide sequence: TGTGCCAGCAGCTTAATCTGGGGCCCTGAAGCTTTCTTT. Translating it yields CASSLIWGPEAFF.

This chain connects TRBV27 to TRBJ2-1, with a possible D match to TRBD2 (6 bases). The CDR3 is 15 residues long. The ends were cut back, 7 bases at V and 8 bases at J, with 21 bases in the middle. In germline, CDR1 is MNHEY, CDR2 SMNVEV (reference sequence). The CDR3 region has the DNA TGTGCCAGCACCAGGGAGGTGTCCGGGGTGGATGAGCAGTTCTTC. It translates to CASTREVSGVDEQFF.

CDR3 in DNA: TGCGCCAGCAGTGTGGGACAGGGGAACACCGGGGAGCTGTTTTTT. Its protein is CASSVGQGNTGELFF. V is TRBV10-1 and J is TRBJ2-2; TRBD1 aligns across 9 bases. Germline CDR1 is WNHNN and CDR2 is SYGVQD (reference sequence). V shed 4 bases and J 1 base; nucleotides not matched to a gene: 1. This CDR3 is 15 amino acids long.

V and J are TRBV18 and TRBJ2-2; unclear D gene. Germline loops: CDR1 KGHSH, CDR2 LQKENI. Trimming shortened V by 4 bases and J by 1 base, and 7 bases separated the two germline ends. This CDR3 spans 14 amino acids. CDR3 coding DNA: TGTGCCAGCTCACTCCGACAGAACACCGGGGAGCTGTTTTTT. It encodes CASSLRQNTGELFF. Complete variable domain (other parts from reference TRBV18 and TRBJ2-2): NAGVMQNPRHLVRRRGQEARLRCSPMKGHSHVYWYRQLPEEGLKFMVYLQKENIIDESGMPKERFSAEFPKEGPSILRIQQVVRGDSAAYFCASSLRQNTGELFFGEGSRLTVL.

This sequence joins TRBV2 and TRBJ1-5; D is possibly TRBD1 (6 bases). The germline CDR1 and CDR2 sequences are SNHLY and FYNNEI. The CDR3 extends over 15 amino acids. V was cut by 8 bases and J by 1 base, with 15 bases left in between. The CDR3 loop reads CASGLSGQSNQPQHF. The CDR3 region has the DNA TGTGCCAGCGGTCTTTCAGGACAGAGCAATCAGCCCCAGCATTTT.